This TCR beta chain was captured by sequencing in a study of cytomegalovirus exposure and HLA in healthy donors. As for this clone: Its cognate antigen is unknown.

Study outcomes and limitations: Later on, an analysis tied about 17,000 TCR beta sequences to HLA alleles at 0.05 false discovery rate.

Each donor's status was that of a healthy bone marrow donor. Primers for the PCR totalled 60 Vbeta and 13 Jbeta. Measured with immunoSEQ multiplex PCR; TCRdb has only the in-frame clones, and not every one. This sample has about 170,000 clones, with roughly three quarters found just once. Trimming shortened V by 6 bases and J by 7 bases, and 22 bases separated the two germline ends. The CDR3 covers 15 residues. From germline, CDR1 is SQVTM and CDR2 ANQGSEA. The rearrangement links TRBV29-1 to TRBJ2-1, with D tentatively TRBD2 (7 bases). The sample comprised PBMCs. This TCR derives from a woman aged 45 to 65 in good health and CMV-seropositive. CDR3 in DNA: TGCAGCGTGTCAAAGACCGGGGGGCTAATGAATGAGCAGTTCTTC. Protein: CSVSKTGGLMNEQFF.